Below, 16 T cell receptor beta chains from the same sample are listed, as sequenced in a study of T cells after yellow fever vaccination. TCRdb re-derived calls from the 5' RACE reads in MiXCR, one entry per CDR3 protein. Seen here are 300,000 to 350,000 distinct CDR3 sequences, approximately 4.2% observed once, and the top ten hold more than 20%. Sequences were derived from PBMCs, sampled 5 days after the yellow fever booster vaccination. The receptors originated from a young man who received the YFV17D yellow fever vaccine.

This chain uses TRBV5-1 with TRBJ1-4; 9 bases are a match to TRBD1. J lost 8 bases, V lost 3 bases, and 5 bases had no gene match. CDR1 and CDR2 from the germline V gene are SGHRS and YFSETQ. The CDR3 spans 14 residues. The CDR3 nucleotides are TGCGCCAGCAGCTACACAGGGGGCGAGGAAAAACTGTTTTTT. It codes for CASSYTGGEEKLFF. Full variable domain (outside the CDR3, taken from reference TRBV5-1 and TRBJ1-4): KAGVTQTPRYLIKTRGQQVTLSCSPISGHRSVSWYQQTPGQGLQFLFEYFSETQRNKGNFPGRFSGRQFSNSRSEMNVSTLELGDSALYLCASSYTGGEEKLFFGSGTQLSVL.

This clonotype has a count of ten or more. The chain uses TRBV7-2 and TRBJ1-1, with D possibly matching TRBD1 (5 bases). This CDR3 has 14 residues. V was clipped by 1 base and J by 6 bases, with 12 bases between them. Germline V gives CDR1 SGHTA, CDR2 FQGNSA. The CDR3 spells CASSLGRGRPEAFF. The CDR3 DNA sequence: TGTGCCAGCAGCTTAGGAAGGGGCAGGCCTGAAGCTTTCTTT.

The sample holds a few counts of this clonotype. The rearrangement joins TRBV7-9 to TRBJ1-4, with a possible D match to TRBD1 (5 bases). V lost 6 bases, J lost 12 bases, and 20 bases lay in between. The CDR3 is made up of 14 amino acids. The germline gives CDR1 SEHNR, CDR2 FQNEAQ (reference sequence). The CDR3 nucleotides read TGTGCCAGCAGACCACGGGCCATGGGGGAGGAACTGTTTTTT. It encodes CASRPRAMGEELFF. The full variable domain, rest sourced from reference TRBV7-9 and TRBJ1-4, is DTGVSQNPRHKITKRGQNVTFRCDPISEHNRLYWYRQTLGQGPEFLTYFQNEAQLEKSRLLSDRFSAERPKGSFSTLEIQRTEQGDSAMYLCASRPRAMGEELFFGSGTQLSVL.

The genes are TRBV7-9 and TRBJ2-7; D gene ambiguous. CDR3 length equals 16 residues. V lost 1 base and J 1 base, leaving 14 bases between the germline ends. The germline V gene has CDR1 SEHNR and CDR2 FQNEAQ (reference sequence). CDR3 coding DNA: TGTGCCAGCAGCTTAGAGCCGGCTTCTCGGTCCTACGAGCAGTACTTC. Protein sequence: CASSLEPASRSYEQYF.

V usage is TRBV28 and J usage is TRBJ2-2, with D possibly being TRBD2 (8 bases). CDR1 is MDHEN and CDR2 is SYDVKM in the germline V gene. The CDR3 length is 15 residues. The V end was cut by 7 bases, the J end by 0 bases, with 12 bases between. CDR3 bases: TGTGCCAGCACGGGAGGGGGCTCGAACACCGGGGAGCTGTTTTTT. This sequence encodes CASTGGGSNTGELFF.

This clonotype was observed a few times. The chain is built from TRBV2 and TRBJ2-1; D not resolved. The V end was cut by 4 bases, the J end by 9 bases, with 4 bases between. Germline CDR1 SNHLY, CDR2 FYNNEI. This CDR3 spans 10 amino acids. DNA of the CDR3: TGTGCCAGCAGTGTGCGTGAGCAGTTCTTC. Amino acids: CASSVREQFF.

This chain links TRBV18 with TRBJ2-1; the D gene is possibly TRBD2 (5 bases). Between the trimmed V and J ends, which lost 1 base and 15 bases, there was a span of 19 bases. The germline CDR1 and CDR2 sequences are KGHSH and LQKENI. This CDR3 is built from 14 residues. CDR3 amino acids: CASSPRTAGYRWFF. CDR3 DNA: TGTGCCAGCTCACCACGGACGGCGGGCTACCGTTGGTTCTTC.

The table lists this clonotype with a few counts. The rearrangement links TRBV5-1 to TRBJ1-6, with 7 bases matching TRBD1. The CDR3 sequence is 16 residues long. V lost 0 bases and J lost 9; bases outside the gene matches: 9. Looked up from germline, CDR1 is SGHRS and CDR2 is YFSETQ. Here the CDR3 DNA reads TGCGCCAGCAGCTTGGAGGGCAGGGGGTTGGGTTCACCCCTCCACTTT. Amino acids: CASSLEGRGLGSPLHF.

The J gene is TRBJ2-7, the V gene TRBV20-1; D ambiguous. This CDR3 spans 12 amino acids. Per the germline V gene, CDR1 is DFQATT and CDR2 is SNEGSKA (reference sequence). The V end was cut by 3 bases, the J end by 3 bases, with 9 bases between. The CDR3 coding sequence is TGCAGTGCTAGGTGGCAGAACTACGAGCAGTACGTC. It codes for CSARWQNYEQYV.

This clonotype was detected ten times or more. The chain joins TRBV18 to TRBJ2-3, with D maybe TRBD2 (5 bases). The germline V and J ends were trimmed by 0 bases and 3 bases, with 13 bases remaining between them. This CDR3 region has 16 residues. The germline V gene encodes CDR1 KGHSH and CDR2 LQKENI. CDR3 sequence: CASSPPHEGLTDTQYF. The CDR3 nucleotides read TGTGCCAGCTCACCACCGCACGAGGGCTTGACAGATACGCAGTATTTT. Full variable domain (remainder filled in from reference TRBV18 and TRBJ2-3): NAGVMQNPRHLVRRRGQEARLRCSPMKGHSHVYWYRQLPEEGLKFMVYLQKENIIDESGMPKERFSAEFPKEGPSILRIQQVVRGDSAAYFCASSPPHEGLTDTQYFGPGTRLTVL.

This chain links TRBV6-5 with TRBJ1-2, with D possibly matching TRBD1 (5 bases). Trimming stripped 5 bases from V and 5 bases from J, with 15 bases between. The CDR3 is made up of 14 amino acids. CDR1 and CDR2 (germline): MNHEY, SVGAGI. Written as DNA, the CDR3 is TGTGCCAGCAGTGCGGGACGGCTAGAGTATGGCTACACCTTC. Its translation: CASSAGRLEYGYTF.

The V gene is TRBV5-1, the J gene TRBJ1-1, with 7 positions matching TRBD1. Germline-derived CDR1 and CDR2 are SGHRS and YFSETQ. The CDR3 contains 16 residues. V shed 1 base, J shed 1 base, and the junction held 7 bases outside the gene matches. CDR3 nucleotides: TGCGCCAGCAGCTTGTTACTCCGGGACAGGAACACTGAAGCTTTCTTT. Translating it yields CASSLLLRDRNTEAFF.

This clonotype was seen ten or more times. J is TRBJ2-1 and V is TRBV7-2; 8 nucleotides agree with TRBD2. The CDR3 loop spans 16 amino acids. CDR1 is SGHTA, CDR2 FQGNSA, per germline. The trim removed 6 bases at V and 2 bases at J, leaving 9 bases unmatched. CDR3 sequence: CASRVEVAGTYNEQFF. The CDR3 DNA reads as TGTGCCAGCAGAGTAGAGGTAGCGGGGACCTACAATGAGCAGTTCTTC.

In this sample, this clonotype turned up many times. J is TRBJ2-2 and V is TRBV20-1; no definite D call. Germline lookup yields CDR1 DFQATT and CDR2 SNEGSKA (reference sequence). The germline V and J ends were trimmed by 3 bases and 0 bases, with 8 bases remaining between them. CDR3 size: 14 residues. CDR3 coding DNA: TGCAGTGCTAGGAATCTCGCGAACACCGGGGAGCTGTTTTTT. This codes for CSARNLANTGELFF.

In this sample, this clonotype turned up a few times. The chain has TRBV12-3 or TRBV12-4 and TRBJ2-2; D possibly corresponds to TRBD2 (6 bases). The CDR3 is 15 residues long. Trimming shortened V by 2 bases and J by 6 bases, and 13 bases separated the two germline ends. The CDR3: CASSLWGEYAGELFF. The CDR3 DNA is TGTGCCAGCAGTTTATGGGGGGAGTACGCCGGGGAGCTGTTTTTT.

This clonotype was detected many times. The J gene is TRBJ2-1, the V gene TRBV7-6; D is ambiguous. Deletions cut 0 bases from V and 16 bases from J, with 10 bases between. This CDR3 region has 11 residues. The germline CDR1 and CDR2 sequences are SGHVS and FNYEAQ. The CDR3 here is CASSLALLFFF. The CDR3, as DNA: TGTGCCAGCAGCTTAGCGCTCCTCTTCTTCTTC. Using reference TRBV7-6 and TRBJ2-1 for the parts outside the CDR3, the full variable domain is GAGVSQSPRYKVTKRGQDVALRCDPISGHVSLYWYRQALGQGPEFLTYFNYEAQQDKSGLPNDRFSAERPEGSISTLTIQRTEQRDSAMYRCASSLALLFFFGPGTRLTVL.